Below, 3 T cell receptor beta chains from the same sample are listed, as sequenced in a study of blood T cell repertoires in COVID-19 (dated by TCRdb to about 2020). Receptor libraries were prepared by the immunoSEQ multiplex PCR assay. TCRdb retrieved this table from immuneACCESS and kept in-frame rearrangements only. Not all clones are present; in checked studies, unresolved V genes account for under half, and no reason is known for the remainder. Across this sample there are 45,000 to 50,000 clones, with roughly 87% seen only once. Together, the top ten hold nearly 7.5% of the sample. Sequenced sample: peripheral blood. Every receptor here comes from a man aged 55 to 70 with active COVID-19.

The rearrangement links TRBV6-5 to TRBJ2-3, with TRBD2 identical over 9 bases. Looked up from germline, CDR1 is MNHEY and CDR2 is SVGAGI. The CDR3 length is 15 residues. Unmatched junction bases numbered 7, after V lost 6 bases and J lost 3 bases. The DNA of the CDR3 is TGTGCCAGCAGGACAGGGCTAGCGGGAACAGATACGCAGTATTTT. This codes for CASRTGLAGTDTQYF.

V usage is TRBV28 and J usage is TRBJ2-3; a weak D match, TRBD1 (6 bases). Trimming removed 6 bases from V and 6 bases from J, with 19 bases in between. The CDR3 totals 15 residues. Germline V gene sequence: CDR1 MDHEN, CDR2 SYDVKM. The CDR3 DNA reads as TGTGCCAGCAGCCGACCGCAGGGGATTCGGGATACGCAGTATTTT. Protein product: CASSRPQGIRDTQYF. Full variable domain (outside the CDR3, taken from reference TRBV28 and TRBJ2-3): DVKVTQSSRYLVKRTGEKVFLECVQDMDHENMFWYRQDPGLGLRLIYFSYDVKMKEKGDIPEGYSVSREKKERFSLILESASTNQTSMYLCASSRPQGIRDTQYFGPGTRLTVL.

The chain combines TRBV29-1 with TRBJ1-1; TRBD1 matches at 8 bases. CDR3 size: 12 residues. Trimming took 7 bases from V and 3 from J; bases not matched to a gene: 4. Germline CDR1 SQVTM, CDR2 ANQGSEA. In nucleotides, the CDR3 is TGCAGCGCAGGGGGCGAGTACACTGAAGCTTTCTTT. Protein sequence: CSAGGEYTEAFF. Full variable domain (remainder filled in from reference TRBV29-1 and TRBJ1-1): SAVISQKPSRDICQRGTSLTIQCQVDSQVTMMFWYRQQPGQSLTLIATANQGSEATYESGFVIDKFPISRPNLTFSTLTVSNMSPEDSSIYLCSAGGEYTEAFFGQGTRLTVV.